These 10 T cell receptor beta chains originate from one sample sequenced in a study of cytomegalovirus exposure and HLA in healthy donors. PCR employed 60 Vbeta and 13 Jbeta primers. Assay: immunoSEQ multiplex PCR; the TCRdb copy retains only in-frame clones and omits some. The sample lists approximately 150,000 clones; roughly 80% were seen once. Sequenced sample: PBMCs. The origin of the receptors is a female donor in good health and CMV-seronegative.

The gene calls are TRBV27 and TRBJ2-3; 7 nucleotides match TRBD2. Germline CDR1 and CDR2: MNHEY and SMNVEV (reference sequence). The CDR3 runs 15 residues. The junction had 11 bases not matched to a gene; V was cut back by 9 bases and J by 2 bases. The CDR3, as DNA: TGTGCCAGTCGAGGAGCGGGGCTCCCCACAGATACGCAGTATTTT. It codes for CASRGAGLPTDTQYF.

The gene calls are TRBV7-9 and TRBJ2-6, with 11 bases fitting TRBD1. The trim removed 6 bases at V and 0 bases at J, leaving 7 bases unmatched. The CDR3 sequence is 18 residues long. Germline assignment: CDR1 SEHNR and CDR2 FQNEAQ (reference sequence). The CDR3 DNA sequence: TGTGCCAGCAGAAATTCCGGGACAGGGGGCTCTGGGGCCAACGTCCTGACTTTC. Protein: CASRNSGTGGSGANVLTF.

The CDR3 sequence: CASSPTSGVFYEQYF. For the CDR3, the DNA is TGTGCCAGCAGTCCTACTAGCGGGGTCTTCTACGAGCAGTACTTC. The chain combines TRBV27 with TRBJ2-7, with 10 bases aligning to TRBD2. Losses at the gene ends were 5 bases for V and 3 bases for J; bases not matched to a gene: 7. Per germline, CDR1 MNHEY and CDR2 SMNVEV (reference sequence). This CDR3 has 15 amino acids.

The chain uses TRBV4-2 and TRBJ2-7; possibly TRBD1 for D (6 bases). The CDR3 length is 15 residues. V was cut by 0 bases and J by 5 bases, with 14 bases left in between. Germline CDR1 is LGHNA and CDR2 is YNFKEQ. CDR3 nucleotides: TGTGCCAGCAGCCAAGAGGCGACAGGAGTGGACGAGCAGTACTTC. Translation: CASSQEATGVDEQYF.

This sequence joins TRBV4-1 and TRBJ1-3; D not certain. CDR1 is MGHRA, CDR2 YSYEKL, per germline. V was clipped by 6 bases and J by 4 bases, with 10 bases between them. CDR3 length: 13 amino acids. DNA of the CDR3: TGCGCCAGCAGTGCAACTCCCGGAAACACCATATATTTT. Its translation is CASSATPGNTIYF.

V and J are TRBV29-1 and TRBJ1-2; D is unclear. The CDR3 is made up of 14 amino acids. Trimming left V 6 bases short and J 6 bases short, with 20 bases between. Germline CDR1 SQVTM, CDR2 ANQGSEA. CDR3 loop: CSVPGENGLDGYTF. The CDR3 coding sequence is TGCAGCGTCCCCGGGGAGAACGGTCTAGATGGCTACACCTTC. Using reference TRBV29-1 and TRBJ1-2 for the parts outside the CDR3, the full variable domain is SAVISQKPSRDICQRGTSLTIQCQVDSQVTMMFWYRQQPGQSLTLIATANQGSEATYESGFVIDKFPISRPNLTFSTLTVSNMSPEDSSIYLCSVPGENGLDGYTFGSGTRLTVV.

This sequence joins TRBV30 and TRBJ1-1; weak D call: TRBD1 (5 bases). The CDR3 length is 13 residues. The V gene's germline CDR1 is GTSNPN and CDR2 SVGIG (reference sequence). V was cut by 5 bases and J by 0 bases, with 10 bases left in between. CDR3 coding DNA: TGTGCCTGGTGCAGGGCGCTGAACACTGAAGCTTTCTTT. Amino acids: CAWCRALNTEAFF.

This chain connects TRBV30 to TRBJ2-2, with 7 bases lining up with TRBD1. CDR1 and CDR2 from the germline V gene are GTSNPN and SVGIG (reference sequence). V lost 3 bases, J lost 7 bases, and 5 bases stayed unmatched. The length of the CDR3 is 13 residues. CDR3 amino acids: CAWRGQRLGELFF. CDR3 sequence (DNA): TGTGCCTGGAGGGGACAGCGGCTCGGGGAGCTGTTTTTT.

The chain combines TRBV27 with TRBJ1-2; 11 nucleotides match TRBD1. V lost 5 bases to trimming and J lost 8 bases; unmatched junction nucleotides: 4. This CDR3 has 13 amino acids. The germline V gene has CDR1 MNHEY and CDR2 SMNVEV (reference sequence). The CDR3 region is CASSPRTGGGYTF. Here the CDR3 DNA reads TGTGCCAGCAGTCCCCGGACAGGGGGCGGCTACACCTTC.

This clone showed up many times. This chain links TRBV7-9 with TRBJ2-5, with TRBD1 matching over 8 bases. This CDR3 has 15 amino acids. J gave up 4 bases and V 5 bases, and 9 bases lay outside the gene matches. The germline CDR1 and CDR2 sequences are SEHNR and FQNEAQ (reference sequence). CDR3 in DNA: TGTGCCAGCAGCGCTCGACAGGGGCCTGGAGAGACCCAGTACTTC. Protein sequence: CASSARQGPGETQYF. Full variable domain (remainder filled in from reference TRBV7-9 and TRBJ2-5): DTGVSQNPRHKITKRGQNVTFRCDPISEHNRLYWYRQTLGQGPEFLTYFQNEAQLEKSRLLSDRFSAERPKGSFSTLEIQRTEQGDSAMYLCASSARQGPGETQYFGPGTRLLVL.